Shown below are 17 T cell receptor beta chains from a single sample sequenced in a study of human T cells and chemical hapten exposure. The sample's time point: healthy volunteer bleed at 2 weeks. Whole blood, unfractionated, served as the material for total RNA extraction. TCRdb ran MiXCR on the RACE reads and lists one entry per CDR3 protein. The sample consists of roughly 130,000 distinct CDR3 sequences, 9% to 10% of them appearing once. Source material: whole blood. The receptors here all came from a male donor in good health. Some clones in this sample may be carry-over from other donors' samples.

DNA of the CDR3: TGTGCCAGCAGCTTAGAGGGACTAGCCCGCGATGAGCAGTTCTTC. Its translation is CASSLEGLARDEQFF. The chain combines TRBV7-2 with TRBJ2-1, with 9 bases fitting TRBD2. The CDR3 extends over 15 amino acids. J gave up 8 bases and V 1 base, and 6 bases lay outside the gene matches. The germline CDR1 and CDR2 sequences are SGHTA and FQGNSA.

This clonotype was seen at least ten times. This rearrangement joins TRBV7-9 to TRBJ2-7, with D possibly TRBD2 on 6 matching bases. V lost 1 base and J 2 bases, leaving 9 bases between the germline ends. Germline V gives CDR1 SEHNR, CDR2 FQNEAQ (reference sequence). There are 14 residues in the CDR3. The CDR3 region has the DNA TGTGCCAGCAGCTTAGAGGGAGGTACCTACGAGCAGTACTTC. Its translation is CASSLEGGTYEQYF.

The V gene is TRBV10-2, the J gene TRBJ1-4; D unresolved. This CDR3 has 14 residues. In germline, CDR1 is WSHSY, CDR2 SAAADI. V was trimmed by 8 bases and J by 2 bases, leaving 12 bases between them. The CDR3 DNA reads TGCGCCAGCCGGGAACGAGGCACTAATGAAAAACTGTTTTTT. Protein: CASRERGTNEKLFF.

This clonotype was picked up a small number of times. V and J are TRBV11-2 and TRBJ2-5; 10 positions agree with TRBD2. Per the germline V gene, CDR1 is SGHAT and CDR2 is FQNNGV. The CDR3 runs 16 residues. The ends lost 5 bases at V and 4 bases at J; junction bases unmatched: 10. CDR3 region: CASSPPTSGAIETQYF. CDR3 DNA sequence: TGTGCCAGCAGCCCTCCAACTAGCGGGGCCATAGAGACCCAGTACTTC.

The sample holds many counts of this clonotype. The chain couples TRBV4-3 to TRBJ2-2; D gene ambiguous. The CDR3 loop spans 17 amino acids. The V and J ends lost 0 bases and 0 bases respectively, with 11 bases between them. Germline CDR1 reads LGHNA; CDR2 reads YSLEER. The CDR3 DNA reads TGCGCCAGCAGCCAAGATAGGGCCCACTCGAACACCGGGGAGCTGTTTTTT. Its translation: CASSQDRAHSNTGELFF.

This clonotype was counted only a few times. The V gene is TRBV5-1, the J gene TRBJ1-1, with unresolved D. CDR3 length equals 14 residues. CDR1 and CDR2 (germline): SGHRS, YFSETQ. V was cut by 0 bases and J by 0 bases, with 6 bases left in between. Here the CDR3 reads CASSLESMNTEAFF. CDR3 nucleotides: TGCGCCAGCAGCTTGGAATCAATGAACACTGAAGCTTTCTTT.

V is TRBV3-1 and J is TRBJ1-2; 7 nucleotides align to TRBD1. Per the germline V gene, CDR1 is LGHDT and CDR2 is YNNKEL (reference sequence). Unmatched junction bases numbered 3, after V lost 1 base and J lost 4 bases. The CDR3 consists of 14 residues. In DNA form, the CDR3 reads TGTGCCAGCAGCCAAGGGACAGGACCCTATGGCTACACCTTC. Its translation: CASSQGTGPYGYTF.

This clonotype came up many times. The J gene is TRBJ2-7, the V gene TRBV7-2; TRBD1 aligns across 8 bases. Germline CDR1 is SGHTA and CDR2 is FQGNSA. V shed 5 bases and J 12 bases; nucleotides not matched to a gene: 6. The CDR3 loop spans 11 amino acids. This CDR3 reads CASSPGQAWYF. The DNA of the CDR3 is TGTGCCAGCAGCCCGGGACAGGCGTGGTACTTC.

This clonotype was seen a handful of times. The V and J genes are TRBV5-4 and TRBJ2-2; D call uncertain. CDR1 is SGHNT and CDR2 is YYREEE in the germline V gene (reference sequence). V was cut by 7 bases and J by 7 bases, with 20 bases left in between. This CDR3 has 15 residues. In nucleotides, the CDR3 is TGTGCCAGCGGCTACTCCAGAGCTTGGGACGGGGAGCTGTTTTTT. Residues: CASGYSRAWDGELFF.

This clonotype was seen more than once but under ten times. V usage is TRBV2 and J usage is TRBJ1-1; 10 nucleotides align to TRBD1. V shed 6 bases, J shed 10 bases, and the junction held 8 bases outside the gene matches. Germline CDR1 reads SNHLY; CDR2 reads FYNNEI. The CDR3 extends over 13 amino acids. This CDR3 reads CASRLDRGRRAFF. The CDR3 nucleotides are TGTGCCAGCAGGTTAGACAGGGGGCGCCGAGCTTTCTTT.

The chain combines TRBV5-6 with TRBJ1-1; D is unclear. V was clipped by 4 bases and J by 1 base, with 8 bases between them. Germline CDR1 reads SGHDT; CDR2 reads YYEEEE. This CDR3 is built from 13 residues. CDR3 coding DNA: TGTGCCAGCAGCCGTAGGTGGAACACTGAAGCTTTCTTT. Amino acid sequence: CASSRRWNTEAFF.

In this sample, this clonotype turned up many times. The gene calls are TRBV20-1 and TRBJ1-2; maybe TRBD1 (5 bases). Between the trimmed V and J ends, which lost 0 bases and 3 bases, there was a span of 20 bases. CDR3 length: 17 residues. Germline assignment: CDR1 DFQATT and CDR2 SNEGSKA (reference sequence). The CDR3 loop is CSARDRIGRDGDYGYTF. The CDR3 region has the DNA TGCAGTGCTAGAGATCGAATCGGGAGGGACGGCGACTATGGCTACACCTTC.

This clonotype was detected a few times. This chain links TRBV6-5 with TRBJ1-2; D might be TRBD1 (5 bases). Germline loops: CDR1 MNHEY, CDR2 SVGAGI. Deletions cut 0 bases from V and 1 base from J, with 12 bases between. The CDR3 is 16 amino acids. CDR3 residues: CASSYSSRAGNYGYTF. Here the CDR3 DNA reads TGTGCCAGCAGTTACTCGTCCAGGGCTGGTAACTATGGCTACACCTTC.

The chain recombines TRBV4-1 with TRBJ1-5; D unclear. There are 14 residues in the CDR3. Trimming removed 0 bases at V and 3 bases at J, with 6 bases between. In germline, CDR1 is MGHRA, CDR2 YSYEKL. CDR3 bases: TGCGCCAGCAGCCAAGATTTGGCCAATCAGCCCCAGCATTTT. It specifies CASSQDLANQPQHF.

This clonotype has more than one count but fewer than ten. For the CDR3, the DNA is TGTGCCAGCAGTGGGACAGAGGATGAAGCTTTCTTT. Its translation is CASSGTEDEAFF. The chain is built from TRBV27 and TRBJ1-1, with 7 nucleotides matching TRBD1. Germline lookup yields CDR1 MNHEY and CDR2 SMNVEV (reference sequence). The junction had 4 bases not matched to a gene; V was cut back by 5 bases and J by 7 bases. This CDR3 spans 12 amino acids.

This clonotype has just a few counts. This rearrangement joins TRBV5-1 to TRBJ1-5; weak D call: TRBD1 (6 bases). V lost 4 bases and J lost 4, with 9 bases in between. CDR3 length: 13 amino acids. Per germline, CDR1 SGHRS and CDR2 YFSETQ. In DNA, the CDR3 is TGCGCCAGCAGCGTCGGGACAAATCAGCCCCAGCATTTT. Translated: CASSVGTNQPQHF.

This clonotype was detected many times. The chain has TRBV29-1 and TRBJ2-1; D is ambiguous. V dropped 0 bases and J dropped 3 bases, with 15 bases sitting between them. The CDR3 has 16 residues. CDR1 is SQVTM and CDR2 is ANQGSEA in the germline V gene. The CDR3, as DNA: TGCAGCGTTGAAGACCGGGTCCCCAAGGGCTACAATGAGCAGTTCTTC. Its protein is CSVEDRVPKGYNEQFF.